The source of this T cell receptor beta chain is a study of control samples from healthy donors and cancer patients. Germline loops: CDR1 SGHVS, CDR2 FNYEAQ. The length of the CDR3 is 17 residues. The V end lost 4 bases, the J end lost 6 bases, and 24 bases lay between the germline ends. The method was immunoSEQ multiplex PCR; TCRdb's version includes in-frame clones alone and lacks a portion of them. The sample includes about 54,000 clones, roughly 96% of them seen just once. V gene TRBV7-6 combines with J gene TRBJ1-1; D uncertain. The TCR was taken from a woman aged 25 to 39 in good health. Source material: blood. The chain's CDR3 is CASSSLGIRTPRPEAFF. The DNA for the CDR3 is TGTGCCAGCAGCTCCCTCGGAATAAGGACGCCGAGGCCTGAAGCTTTCTTT.